The rows below give T cell receptor beta chains drawn from one sample of a study of response to subunit inactivated influenza vaccine. TCRdb itself ran the RT-PCR reads through MiXCR, one entry per CDR3 protein. The table records about 500,000 distinct CDR3 sequences, roughly 7.6% of them present only once. The starting material was PBMCs from blood, obtained less than 30 months after vaccination. These receptors all come from a man between 50 and 70 years old who received an inactivated influenza vaccine. Both conserved end residues are part of each CDR3. Fields, in order: V gene, CDR3 protein.

v_call: TRBV5-1
cdr3_aa: CASSLDGISRQTEAFF

v_call: TRBV12-3/TRBV12-4
cdr3_aa: CASSNIAGDNTGELFF

v_call: TRBV4-3
cdr3_aa: CASSQDVAENPAFF

v_call: TRBV3-1
cdr3_aa: CASSPRTGGYTGELFF

v_call: TRBV28
cdr3_aa: CASRLRGSYNEQFF

v_call: TRBV29-1
cdr3_aa: CSVETGVVSYNEQFF

v_call: TRBV12-3/TRBV12-4
cdr3_aa: CASTRGGTVSTDTQYF

v_call: TRBV2
cdr3_aa: CASSRQSGRITDTQYF

v_call: TRBV20-1
cdr3_aa: CSARPGADTQYF

v_call: TRBV12-3/TRBV12-4
cdr3_aa: CASSLSRDTEAFF

v_call: TRBV15
cdr3_aa: CATSDYRAPEQYF

v_call: TRBV12-3/TRBV12-4
cdr3_aa: CASSKGQSTGELFF

v_call: TRBV9
cdr3_aa: CASSVDGRGGTYGYTF

v_call: TRBV7-9
cdr3_aa: CASSTRVGSSYEQYF

v_call: TRBV12-3/TRBV12-4
cdr3_aa: CASSFVLTVAYEQYF

v_call: TRBV29-1
cdr3_aa: CSVDGPQGPGYTF

v_call: TRBV10-3
cdr3_aa: CAISDRQPYEQYF

v_call: TRBV20-1
cdr3_aa: CSARGTSASYEQYF

v_call: TRBV21-1
cdr3_aa: CASSKGERTGVYNEQFF

v_call: TRBV6-5
cdr3_aa: CASSYSAGVGDTQYF

v_call: TRBV4-2
cdr3_aa: CASSQGRGEGVTEAFF

v_call: TRBV6-5
cdr3_aa: CASRDNAEKLFF

v_call: TRBV25-1
cdr3_aa: CASSEWGNTDTQYF